This is a list of T cell receptor beta chains from one sample in a study of identical twins. TCRdb processed the 5' RACE reads anew with MiXCR; each CDR3 protein has one entry. The table has approximately 590,000 distinct CDR3 sequences, over 8.5% seen once. This sample also belongs to another study, concerning yellow fever vaccine responses in identical twins.

The sequenced sample consisted of PBMCs. Receptor source: a woman under 30 in good health. CDR3s include the opening cysteine and the closing phenylalanine or tryptophan. Each record gives: J gene, V gene, CDR3 protein.

j_call: TRBJ1-1
v_call: TRBV29-1
cdr3_aa: CSVEDRTDTEAFF

j_call: TRBJ2-1
v_call: TRBV7-3
cdr3_aa: CASSLTSVSGLAEQFF

j_call: TRBJ2-7
v_call: TRBV6-2/TRBV6-3
cdr3_aa: CASSSSGDYEQYF

j_call: TRBJ1-5
v_call: TRBV12-3/TRBV12-4
cdr3_aa: CASSPTRRSNQPQHF

j_call: TRBJ1-2
v_call: TRBV6-1
cdr3_aa: CASSPTPQGYGYTF

j_call: TRBJ2-7
v_call: TRBV7-2
cdr3_aa: CASSFDRVMGEQYF

j_call: TRBJ2-1
v_call: TRBV5-1
cdr3_aa: CASSTGPTGQRGYNEQFF

j_call: TRBJ2-5
v_call: TRBV5-6
cdr3_aa: CASSLGQGLVGETQYF

j_call: TRBJ2-1
v_call: TRBV3-1
cdr3_aa: CASSQMMGRALDEQFF

j_call: TRBJ2-7
v_call: TRBV6-5
cdr3_aa: CASSYGVDPLGEQYF

j_call: TRBJ2-1
v_call: TRBV20-1
cdr3_aa: CSAPGRAIYNEQFF

j_call: TRBJ2-5
v_call: TRBV5-6
cdr3_aa: CASSLGWNDIQETQYF

j_call: TRBJ2-7
v_call: TRBV2
cdr3_aa: CASEKLDYEQYF

j_call: TRBJ2-7
v_call: TRBV5-1
cdr3_aa: CASSGGAGSSYEQYF

j_call: TRBJ2-1
v_call: TRBV12-3/TRBV12-4
cdr3_aa: CASSLDRDNEQFF

j_call: TRBJ2-7
v_call: TRBV11-2
cdr3_aa: CASTPEGGRGLGTLIREQYF

j_call: TRBJ2-1
v_call: TRBV20-1
cdr3_aa: CSANIAGRYNEQFF

j_call: TRBJ2-1
v_call: TRBV28
cdr3_aa: CASSFSDEQFF

j_call: TRBJ2-7
v_call: TRBV6-2/TRBV6-3
cdr3_aa: CASSYWPEQRLYSYEQYF

j_call: TRBJ2-5
v_call: TRBV7-2
cdr3_aa: CASSLVGTGAGQETQYF

j_call: TRBJ2-1
v_call: TRBV5-1
cdr3_aa: CASKNIAGVSYNEQFF

j_call: TRBJ2-1
v_call: TRBV12-3/TRBV12-4
cdr3_aa: CASTRGYEQFF

j_call: TRBJ2-7
v_call: TRBV27
cdr3_aa: CASTTGGREQYF

j_call: TRBJ2-2
v_call: TRBV12-3/TRBV12-4
cdr3_aa: CATVQANTGELFF

j_call: TRBJ1-2
v_call: TRBV11-2
cdr3_aa: CASSPAGGNYGYTF

j_call: TRBJ2-1
v_call: TRBV29-1
cdr3_aa: CSVDFRPSGLSSYNEQFF

j_call: TRBJ2-5
v_call: TRBV3-1
cdr3_aa: CASNEPGAGESMETQYF

j_call: TRBJ2-1
v_call: TRBV20-1
cdr3_aa: CSARDMTSEHNEQFF

j_call: TRBJ2-2
v_call: TRBV20-1
cdr3_aa: CSARDLGSLSGEFSTGELFF

j_call: TRBJ1-3
v_call: TRBV28
cdr3_aa: CASSLRVSGNTIYF

j_call: TRBJ1-1
v_call: TRBV12-3/TRBV12-4
cdr3_aa: CASSWLGEAFF

j_call: TRBJ2-4
v_call: TRBV27
cdr3_aa: CASSLGGRARVQYF

j_call: TRBJ2-1
v_call: TRBV2
cdr3_aa: CASSEDESQVDEQFF

j_call: TRBJ2-3
v_call: TRBV7-2
cdr3_aa: CASSLAGQGVGTDTQYF

j_call: TRBJ2-1
v_call: TRBV20-1
cdr3_aa: CSARDTGGVQNEQFF

j_call: TRBJ2-3
v_call: TRBV6-1
cdr3_aa: CASKIRQGGRITQYF

j_call: TRBJ2-1
v_call: TRBV5-1
cdr3_aa: CASSWASGTGGIYNEQFF

j_call: TRBJ2-2
v_call: TRBV27
cdr3_aa: CASSFANTGELFF

j_call: TRBJ2-7
v_call: TRBV20-1
cdr3_aa: CSYQRAGGEWEQYF

j_call: TRBJ2-7
v_call: TRBV4-1
cdr3_aa: CASSQDNRGHEQYF

j_call: TRBJ2-7
v_call: TRBV28
cdr3_aa: CASSETVSYEQYF

j_call: TRBJ2-1
v_call: TRBV7-2
cdr3_aa: CASSLSAGENEQFF

j_call: TRBJ2-5
v_call: TRBV28
cdr3_aa: CASIPQGFGETQYF